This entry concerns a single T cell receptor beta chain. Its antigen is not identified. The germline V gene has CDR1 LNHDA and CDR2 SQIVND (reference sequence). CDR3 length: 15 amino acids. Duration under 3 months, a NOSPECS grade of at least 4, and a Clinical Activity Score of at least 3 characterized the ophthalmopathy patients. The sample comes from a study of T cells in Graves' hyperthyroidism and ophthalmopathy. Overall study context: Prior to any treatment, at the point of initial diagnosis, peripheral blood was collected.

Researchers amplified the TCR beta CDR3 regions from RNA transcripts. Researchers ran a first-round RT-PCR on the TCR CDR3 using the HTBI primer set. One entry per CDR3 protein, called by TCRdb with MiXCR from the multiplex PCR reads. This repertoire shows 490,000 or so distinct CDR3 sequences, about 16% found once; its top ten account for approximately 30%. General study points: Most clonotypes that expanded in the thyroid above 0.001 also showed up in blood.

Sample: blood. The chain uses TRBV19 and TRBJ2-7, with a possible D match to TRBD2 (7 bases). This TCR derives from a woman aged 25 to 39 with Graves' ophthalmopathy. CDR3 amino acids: CATRGATGKQLEQYF. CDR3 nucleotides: TGTGCGACCCGGGGGGCAACAGGGAAACAACTCGAGCAGTACTTC.